A selection of T cell receptor beta chains follows, all from one sample in a study of OX40 agonist ivuxolimab in advanced cancers. Sequencing used immunoSEQ multiplex PCR; TCRdb keeps in-frame clones, though not all of them. Counted here are approximately 100,000 clones, about nine tenths occurring once; the ten biggest clones make up roughly 0.3%. Material: CD4+ or CD8+ T cells sorted from blood, obtained in a trial of the OX40 agonist ivuxolimab. These receptor sequences come from an adult with an advanced solid tumor such as melanoma, head and neck, liver or kidney cancer. The CDR3 runs from the conserved cysteine through the conserved F or W. A D gene is named only where the DNA matches it firmly. Clone size is shown for a subset of rows, as once, few, many or a class of expanded clone.

>TRBJ2-1|NA|TRBD2|TRBV19
CASTDRTSGSSYNEQFF
TGTGCCAGTACCGATCGGACTAGCGGGAGCTCCTACAATGAGCAGTTCTTC
>TRBJ1-4|few|NA|TRBV27
CASSQTSFGTGGEKLFF
TGTGCCAGCAGTCAAACCTCCTTCGGGACCGGAGGAGAAAAACTGTTTTTT
>TRBJ1-6|NA|NA|TRBV18
CASSPDKNSPLHF
TGTGCCAGCTCCCCCGACAAAAATTCACCCCTCCACTTT
>TRBJ2-7|NA|TRBD1|TRBV6-5
CASSLQGPYYEQYF
TGTGCCAGCAGTTTACAGGGGCCATACTACGAGCAGTACTTC
>TRBJ2-7|NA|NA|TRBV11-2
CASSHRENEQYF
TGTGCCAGCAGCCACAGGGAGAACGAGCAGTACTTC
>TRBJ2-7|once|TRBD2|TRBV18
CASSPVASGRSHEQYF
TGTGCCAGCTCACCGGTCGCGAGCGGGAGGTCCCACGAGCAGTACTTC
>TRBJ1-2|NA|TRBD1|TRBV7-2
CASSLERARVQGDGYTF
TGTGCCAGCAGCTTAGAAAGAGCGCGCGTGCAGGGGGATGGCTACACCTTC
>TRBJ2-7|NA|NA|TRBV6-1
CASSELGTREQYF
TGTGCCAGCAGTGAATTGGGGACAAGAGAGCAGTACTTC
>TRBJ2-2|NA|TRBD2|TRBV19
CASSPSGRASGGELFF
TGTGCCAGTAGTCCTAGCGGGAGGGCCTCTGGCGGGGAGCTGTTTTTT
>TRBJ2-5|NA|NA|TRBV21-1
CASSKNPARTEETQYF
TGTGCCAGCAGCAAAAACCCCGCCAGAACAGAAGAGACCCAGTACTTC
>TRBJ1-4|NA|NA|TRBV28
CASTKTAYWEKLFF
TGTGCCAGCACCAAGACGGCCTATTGGGAAAAACTGTTTTTT
>TRBJ2-3|NA|TRBD2|TRBV18
CASSSPGLAGGSTDTQYF
TGTGCCAGCTCATCCCCGGGACTAGCGGGAGGAAGCACAGATACGCAGTATTTT
>TRBJ2-5|once|NA|TRBV18
CASCDRIQETQYF
TGTGCCAGCTGCGACCGGATCCAAGAGACCCAGTACTTC
>TRBJ2-3|once|TRBD2|TRBV5-1
CASSLPGLAGGTDTQYF
TGCGCCAGCAGCTTGCCGGGACTAGCGGGAGGTACAGATACGCAGTATTTT
>TRBJ2-1|once|NA|TRBV4-2
CASSKVTPYNEQFF
TGTGCCAGCAGCAAAGTCACCCCCTACAATGAGCAGTTCTTC
>TRBJ2-3|NA|TRBD2|TRBV5-6
CASIGLAGAGNTQYF
TGTGCCAGCATCGGACTAGCGGGCGCGGGCAATACGCAGTATTTT
>TRBJ1-5|NA|NA|TRBV6-1
CASSEAMGGNQPQHF
TGTGCCAGCAGTGAAGCGATGGGGGGAAATCAGCCCCAGCATTTT
>TRBJ2-3|once|NA|TRBV27
CASFRAATDTQYF
TGTGCCAGCTTTCGAGCAGCCACAGATACGCAGTATTTT
>TRBJ2-2|NA|TRBD2|TRBV28
CASSASGRPRGGELFF
TGTGCCAGCAGCGCTAGCGGGAGGCCCCGGGGCGGGGAGCTGTTTTTT
>TRBJ2-7|NA|TRBD2|TRBV5-1
CASSYDGAGDEQYF
TGCGCCAGCAGCTACGACGGGGCGGGGGACGAGCAGTACTTC
>TRBJ1-2|NA|NA|TRBV28
CASVVGGPEAGYTF
TGTGCCAGCGTAGTAGGCGGGCCCGAGGCCGGCTACACCTTC
>TRBJ1-1|NA|TRBD1|TRBV6-5
CASFDSGTGGRAFF
TGTGCCAGCTTCGACTCCGGGACAGGGGGCCGTGCTTTCTTT
>TRBJ2-3|once|NA|TRBV11-2
CASSSGLASDTQYF
TGTGCCAGCAGCTCAGGCCTAGCTTCCGATACGCAGTATTTT
>TRBJ2-7|few|TRBD2|TRBV7-3
CASSLTGEGGYEQYF
TGTGCCAGCAGCTTAACGGGGGAGGGCGGCTACGAGCAGTACTTC
>TRBJ2-3|NA|NA|TRBV7-9
CASSLFGRGADTQYF
TGTGCCAGCAGCTTATTCGGCAGGGGGGCAGATACGCAGTATTTT
>TRBJ2-7|NA|TRBD2|TRBV6-5
CASSYSTSGSFYEQYF
TGTGCCAGCAGTTACTCGACGAGCGGGAGCTTCTACGAGCAGTACTTC
>TRBJ2-1|NA|NA|TRBV5-1
CASSSRDLRGEQFF
TGCGCCAGCAGCAGCCGGGACCTGCGGGGTGAGCAGTTCTTC
>TRBJ2-7|NA|TRBD2|TRBV4-3
CASSQDQRDSYEQYF
TGCGCCAGCAGCCAAGATCAGCGGGACTCCTACGAGCAGTACTTC
>TRBJ2-1|NA|NA|TRBV5-1
CASSLAVTSSYNEQFF
TGCGCCAGCAGCTTGGCCGTGACATCTTCCTACAATGAGCAGTTCTTC
>TRBJ2-3|NA|NA|TRBV5-4
CASSYQSTDTQYF
TGTGCCAGCAGCTATCAGAGCACAGATACGCAGTATTTT
>TRBJ2-5|NA|NA|TRBV2
CASSRLGTGNQETQYF
TGTGCCAGCAGCCGTTTGGGTACAGGGAATCAAGAGACCCAGTACTTC
>TRBJ2-1|once|TRBD2|TRBV18
CASSPGLAGGNEQFF
TGTGCCAGCTCACCAGGGCTAGCGGGAGGAAATGAGCAGTTCTTC
>TRBJ2-1|NA|NA|TRBV7-2
CASSFRGSYNEQFF
TGTGCCAGCAGCTTCAGAGGCTCCTACAATGAGCAGTTCTTC
>TRBJ1-1|NA|NA|TRBV28
CASRREISTEAFF
TGTGCCAGCAGGCGGGAGATTAGCACTGAAGCTTTCTTT
>TRBJ2-4|NA|NA|TRBV7-9
CASSSSGTNIQYF
TGTGCCAGCAGCTCCTCCGGGACAAACATTCAGTACTTC
>TRBJ2-1|NA|TRBD2|TRBV5-1
CASSLELAGLAGQNEQFF
TGCGCCAGCAGCTTGGAGTTAGCGGGTCTAGCGGGACAGAATGAGCAGTTCTTC
>TRBJ1-1|NA|TRBD1|TRBV6-1
CASSRTGVPLIEAFF
TGTGCCAGCAGCCGAACAGGGGTCCCTTTGATTGAAGCTTTCTTT
>TRBJ2-5|NA|TRBD2|TRBV7-2
CASSPGTSGRARQETQYF
TGTGCCAGCAGCCCCGGGACTAGCGGGAGGGCTAGGCAAGAGACCCAGTACTTC
>TRBJ2-1|NA|TRBD2|TRBV5-6
CASSRWGLAGKQGEQFF
TGTGCCAGCAGCCGGTGGGGACTAGCGGGGAAGCAGGGCGAGCAGTTCTTC
>TRBJ1-5|once|NA|TRBV7-2
CASSRDGAPQHF
TGTGCCAGCAGCCGGGACGGAGCGCCCCAGCATTTT
>TRBJ2-3|NA|NA|TRBV30
CAWRRWTSSTDTQYF
TGTGCCTGGAGGAGATGGACATCTAGCACAGATACGCAGTATTTT
>TRBJ2-7|NA|TRBD1|TRBV27
CASSRDRGYEQYF
TGTGCCAGCAGTAGGGACAGGGGCTACGAGCAGTACTTC
>TRBJ2-5|few|NA|TRBV11-3
CASSLAGAQETQYF
TGTGCCAGCAGCTTAGCGGGGGCCCAAGAGACCCAGTACTTC
>TRBJ2-7|NA|TRBD2|TRBV5-5
CASSRTGTSGTHEQYF
TGTGCCAGCAGCAGAACCGGGACTAGCGGGACCCACGAGCAGTACTTC
>TRBJ1-3|NA|NA|TRBV7-9
CASSFGASGNTIYF
TGTGCCAGCAGCTTCGGTGCTTCTGGAAACACCATATATTTT
>TRBJ1-4|NA|NA|TRBV11-2
CASSSGWGGNEKLFF
TGTGCCAGCAGCTCCGGCTGGGGCGGAAATGAAAAACTGTTTTTT
>TRBJ2-3|NA|NA|TRBV7-3
CASSPSRSDTQYF
TGTGCCAGCAGCCCCTCCAGATCAGATACGCAGTATTTT
>TRBJ2-1|NA|NA|TRBV28
CASRGDGTNEQFF
TGTGCCAGCAGGGGTGATGGGACGAATGAGCAGTTCTTC
>TRBJ2-7|NA|NA|TRBV5-1
CASSANSYEQYF
TGCGCCAGCAGCGCCAACTCCTACGAGCAGTACTTC
>TRBJ2-1|once|TRBD2|TRBV7-7
CASSDGLAGVPFF
TGTGCCAGCAGCGACGGACTAGCGGGAGTTCCGTTCTTC
>TRBJ2-3|NA|TRBD2|TRBV6-5
CASSYRAGGRTDTQYF
TGTGCCAGCAGTTACCGCGCGGGAGGTAGGACAGATACGCAGTATTTT
>TRBJ2-7|NA|NA|TRBV23-1
CASSTCPSLYEQYF
TGCGCCAGCAGTACGTGTCCCAGCCTCTACGAGCAGTACTTC
>TRBJ2-7|few|NA|TRBV28
CASRPGRTYEQYF
TGTGCCAGCAGACCGGGCCGAACCTACGAGCAGTACTTC
>TRBJ2-2|NA|TRBD2|TRBV9
CASSRSGLARATGELFF
TGTGCCAGCAGCCGATCCGGACTAGCGCGGGCCACCGGGGAGCTGTTTTTT
>TRBJ2-1|NA|NA|TRBV7-9
CASSFFGVSRFNEQFF
TGTGCCAGCAGCTTCTTCGGGGTGTCTCGGTTCAATGAGCAGTTCTTC
>TRBJ2-5|NA|NA|TRBV6-6
CASSRLPGETQYF
TGTGCCAGCAGTCGACTACCCGGGGAGACCCAGTACTTC
>TRBJ2-1|NA|NA|TRBV30
CACTHYNEQFF
TGTGCCTGTACGCATTACAATGAGCAGTTCTTC
>TRBJ2-1|NA|TRBD2|TRBV10-3
CAIRAMTSGRVDEQFF
TGTGCCATCAGGGCAATGACTAGCGGGAGGGTTGATGAGCAGTTCTTC
>TRBJ1-2|NA|NA|TRBV7-8
CASSSTNGNYGYTF
TGTGCCAGCAGCTCCACCAACGGCAACTATGGCTACACCTTC